Listed below are T cell receptor beta chains from one sample, sequenced in a study of T cell repertoires in cytomegalovirus infection. MiXCR, applied by TCRdb to the reads, yields one record per CDR3 protein. This sample has around 210,000 distinct CDR3 sequences, with 6% to 8% found just once. The specimen was PBMCs. All receptors come from a human donor in good health (CMV status not recorded). Some clones in this sample may be carry-over from other donors' samples. Each CDR3 is given with its conserved first and last residue. A D gene is named only where the DNA matches it firmly.

CASSSVPGTEAFF | TRBV7-2 | - | TRBJ1-1 | 13
CSVTQGGNTEAFF | TRBV29-1 | - | TRBJ1-1 | 13
CASSPPIRTDSSGSYEQYF | TRBV18 | - | TRBJ2-7 | 19
CSARERADPYNEQFF | TRBV20-1 | - | TRBJ2-1 | 15
CSAYFSQGPLEQYF | TRBV20-1 | - | TRBJ2-7 | 14
CASSLTGTGKNTIYF | TRBV7-2 | TRBD1 | TRBJ1-3 | 15
CASTPGQSFEPQHF | TRBV12-3/TRBV12-4 | - | TRBJ1-5 | 14
CASSLAPSGGITDTQYF | TRBV7-2 | TRBD2 | TRBJ2-3 | 17
CASSLEGLRSGNTIYF | TRBV12-3/TRBV12-4 | - | TRBJ1-3 | 16
CASSLAGRSGDTQYF | TRBV7-9 | - | TRBJ2-3 | 15
CASSLVGYTIYF | TRBV7-2 | - | TRBJ1-3 | 12
CASSLGTGLTDTQYF | TRBV7-9 | TRBD1 | TRBJ2-3 | 15
CASSYVTENRPQHF | TRBV6-2/TRBV6-3 | - | TRBJ1-5 | 14
CASSFLTGGGLTEAFF | TRBV7-9 | TRBD1 | TRBJ1-1 | 16
CASSPGLTDFINYEQYF | TRBV5-8 | - | TRBJ2-7 | 17
CASSHTGTGINEQFF | TRBV3-1 | TRBD1 | TRBJ2-1 | 15
CSGAAGPDQPQHF | TRBV29-1 | - | TRBJ1-5 | 13
CASSSGGKRNEQFF | TRBV2 | TRBD2 | TRBJ2-1 | 14
CASSAGGAGGELFF | TRBV28 | - | TRBJ2-2 | 14
CSVLGTGKDGYEQFF | TRBV29-1 | TRBD1 | TRBJ2-1 | 15
CASSYLQGSYSPLHF | TRBV6-6 | - | TRBJ1-6 | 15
CASSSATGTGYNEQFF | TRBV12-3/TRBV12-4 | TRBD1 | TRBJ2-1 | 16
CASRRPGRGEQYF | TRBV7-2 | - | TRBJ2-7 | 13
CASIDYSYEQYF | TRBV6-5 | - | TRBJ2-7 | 12
CASRPGRQETQYF | TRBV2 | - | TRBJ2-5 | 13
CSAVRQVNNEQFF | TRBV20-1 | - | TRBJ2-1 | 13
CASSLGPGGRETQYF | TRBV5-1 | - | TRBJ2-5 | 15
CASSLETRGYTF | TRBV12-3/TRBV12-4 | - | TRBJ1-2 | 12
CASSLVHGQETQYF | TRBV7-9 | - | TRBJ2-5 | 14
CTSRSFNEQFF | TRBV7-2 | - | TRBJ2-1 | 11
CASSSPRGGVGTTGELFF | TRBV6-2/TRBV6-3 | - | TRBJ2-2 | 18
CASSLVVARTDTQYF | TRBV7-2 | - | TRBJ2-3 | 15
CSARGTLDYGYTF | TRBV20-1 | - | TRBJ1-2 | 13
CATRGDLAKNIQYF | TRBV6-2/TRBV6-3 | - | TRBJ2-4 | 14
CSVDEGKGANVLTF | TRBV29-1 | - | TRBJ2-6 | 14
CASSLQGPDTQYF | TRBV6-2/TRBV6-3 | - | TRBJ2-3 | 13